These 23 T cell receptor beta chains originate from one sample sequenced in a study of blood T cell repertoires in COVID-19. Clones were read by immunoSEQ multiplex PCR, and TCRdb kept only the in-frame ones, dropping some. The profile shows about 190,000 clones, under 80% of them singletons. The sample comprised peripheral blood. These receptors came from a woman in her forties or fifties with acute or convalescent COVID-19.

V usage is TRBV25-1 and J usage is TRBJ1-4; a possible D gene is TRBD1 (6 bases). This CDR3 is built from 15 residues. The V end lost 3 bases, the J end lost 8 bases, and 16 bases lay between the germline ends. CDR1 MGHDK and CDR2 SYGVNS come from the germline V gene. CDR3 in amino acids: CASSDVGGAREKLFF. The CDR3 bases are TGTGCCAGCAGTGATGTGGGGGGGGCGCGAGAAAAACTGTTTTTT.

V gene TRBV4-3 combines with J gene TRBJ2-7, with D maybe TRBD1 (6 bases). Germline-derived CDR1 and CDR2 are LGHNA and YSLEER. CDR3 length equals 15 residues. The V gene lost 2 bases and the J gene lost 6 bases, with 17 bases spanning the gap. The DNA for the CDR3 is TGCGCCAGCAGCCAAACCCTCACAGGGTCCAGCGAGCAGTACTTC. It yields the protein CASSQTLTGSSEQYF.

This rearrangement joins TRBV5-1 to TRBJ1-1, with 7 bases aligning to TRBD1. The CDR3 loop spans 14 amino acids. Germline V CDR1 and CDR2: SGHRS, YFSETQ. With V trimmed by 1 base and J by 4 bases, 4 bases remained unmatched. CDR3 region: CASSLRQGGTEAFF. DNA for the CDR3: TGCGCCAGCAGCTTGCGACAGGGCGGCACTGAAGCTTTCTTT.

The chain uses TRBV28 and TRBJ2-3, with 7 nucleotides matching TRBD1. The ends lost 6 bases at V and 6 bases at J; junction bases unmatched: 9. CDR1 and CDR2 (germline): MDHEN, SYDVKM. This CDR3 region has 14 residues. CDR3 region: CASSLQGFRDTQYF. The DNA for the CDR3 is TGTGCCAGCAGCCTACAGGGGTTTCGGGATACGCAGTATTTT. Full variable domain (outside the CDR3, taken from reference TRBV28 and TRBJ2-3): DVKVTQSSRYLVKRTGEKVFLECVQDMDHENMFWYRQDPGLGLRLIYFSYDVKMKEKGDIPEGYSVSREKKERFSLILESASTNQTSMYLCASSLQGFRDTQYFGPGTRLTVL.

With respect to this clone: Since the CDR3 does not end with the conserved phenylalanine or tryptophan, this likely comes from a read error. It is unclear where the CDR3 begins or ends on the DNA, so no DNA is shown, and the CDR3 is as TCRdb lists it. V and J are TRBV10-3 and TRBJ2-7; the DNA was not compared with TRBD1, the D call given in the table. CDR1 ENHRY and CDR2 SYGVKD come from the germline V gene. The CDR3 adds up to 14 amino acids, both ends counted. The CDR3 reads CAISEPGTGADIGI.

V gene TRBV7-9 combines with J gene TRBJ2-6, with D tentatively TRBD1 (5 bases). V lost 2 bases and J lost 0, with 14 bases in between. Germline CDR1 and CDR2: SEHNR and FQNEAQ (reference sequence). This CDR3 region has 18 residues. CDR3 residues: CASSLSVRQYSGANVLTF. The CDR3 DNA sequence: TGTGCCAGCAGCTTATCAGTCCGACAGTACTCTGGGGCCAACGTCCTGACTTTC.

This clone was picked up a small number of times. The chain employs TRBV18 and TRBJ1-2; possibly TRBD1 for D (6 bases). Germline V gene data show CDR1 as KGHSH and CDR2 as LQKENI. CDR3 size: 13 residues. Trimming removed 2 bases from V and 8 bases from J, with 12 bases in between. This CDR3 reads CASSPREGGGYTF. The CDR3 bases are TGTGCCAGCTCACCAAGGGAAGGGGGAGGCTACACCTTC.

The chain couples TRBV7-6 to TRBJ2-1; 7 bases are a match to TRBD1. V shed 4 bases, J shed 7 bases, and the junction held 7 bases outside the gene matches. The CDR3 runs 14 residues. Germline V gene sequence: CDR1 SGHVS, CDR2 FNYEAQ. Written as DNA, the CDR3 is TGTGCCAGCAGCTCGATCAGGGGGAAGAATGAGCAGTTCTTC. As protein: CASSSIRGKNEQFF.

This chain links TRBV6-5 with TRBJ1-5, with D perhaps matching TRBD1 (6 bases). Germline V gene data show CDR1 as MNHEY and CDR2 as SVGAGI. V gave up 6 bases and J gave up 0 bases, with 12 bases separating them. The CDR3 length is 15 residues. The DNA of the CDR3 is TGTGCCAGCAGAGGGGGGGCGTATAGCAATCAGCCCCAGCATTTT. This sequence encodes CASRGGAYSNQPQHF.

This rearrangement joins TRBV6-6 to TRBJ1-5, with D perhaps TRBD1 (5 bases). This CDR3 is 14 amino acids long. The germline V gene encodes CDR1 MNHNY and CDR2 SVGAGI (reference sequence). Trimming took 0 bases from V and 5 from J, leaving 8 bases between them. The CDR3 region is CASSYSWGDQPQHF. The CDR3 region has the DNA TGTGCCAGCAGTTACTCGTGGGGGGATCAGCCCCAGCATTTT.

The V call is TRBV6-5, the J call TRBJ1-6; 8 nucleotides match TRBD1. Germline lookup yields CDR1 MNHEY and CDR2 SVGAGI. Trimming removed 5 bases from V and 0 bases from J; junction bases left unmatched: 0. The CDR3 contains 15 residues. CDR3 sequence: CASSTGGSYNSPLHF. DNA of the CDR3: TGTGCCAGCAGTACAGGGGGCTCCTATAATTCACCCCTCCACTTT.

The chain carries TRBV2 and TRBJ1-5; D gene unclear. Germline V lookup: CDR1 SNHLY, CDR2 FYNNEI. CDR3 size: 12 residues. Trimming left V 5 bases short and J 6 bases short, with 8 bases between. CDR3 DNA: TGTGCCAGCAGTTTACAGAGTCAGCCCCAGCATTTT. Protein product: CASSLQSQPQHF.

This clone came up once. The chain carries TRBV24-1 and TRBJ2-1; 7 bases agree with TRBD1. Germline V gene lookup returns CDR1 KGHDR and CDR2 SFDVKD. The V and J ends lost 4 bases and 8 bases, in that order; junction bases with no gene match: 10. The CDR3 loop spans 15 amino acids. The CDR3 DNA is TGTGCCACCAGTGACCGGGACAGTCGGTGGGATGAGCAGTTCTTC. This encodes CATSDRDSRWDEQFF.

This clone appeared a single time. The chain employs TRBV28 and TRBJ2-7; no reliable D call. The germline gives CDR1 MDHEN, CDR2 SYDVKM. Trimming shortened V by 3 bases and J by 4 bases, and 10 bases separated the two germline ends. The length of the CDR3 is 13 residues. The CDR3 DNA reads as TGTGCCAGCAGTTTGCCTTCAACATACGAGCAGTACTTC. Its protein is CASSLPSTYEQYF.

The chain has TRBV2 and TRBJ1-6, with D hard to call. V lost 4 bases to trimming and J lost 7 bases, with 8 bases between them. This CDR3 comprises 13 residues. Germline values: CDR1 SNHLY, CDR2 FYNNEI. The CDR3 region has the DNA TGTGCCAGCAGTGGAGTCAGGAATTCACCCCTCCACTTT. As protein: CASSGVRNSPLHF. The full variable domain, rest sourced from reference TRBV2 and TRBJ1-6, is EPEVTQTPSHQVTQMGQEVILRCVPISNHLYFYWYRQILGQKVEFLVSFYNNEISEKSEIFDDQFSVERPDGSNFTLKIRSTKLEDSAMYFCASSGVRNSPLHFGNGTRLTVT.

The chain joins TRBV7-6 to TRBJ2-7, with 8 bases lining up with TRBD1. The ends lost 0 bases at V and 5 bases at J; junction bases unmatched: 9. The CDR3 loop spans 16 amino acids. The germline V gene has CDR1 SGHVS and CDR2 FNYEAQ. The CDR3 DNA reads as TGTGCCAGCAGCTTAGCGTTAGCAGGGGGCATGGACGAGCAGTACTTC. Translation: CASSLALAGGMDEQYF.

Only one count was recorded for this clone. The rearrangement links TRBV5-1 to TRBJ1-6; 7 bases line up with TRBD1. From germline, CDR1 is SGHRS and CDR2 YFSETQ. Germline trimming cut 1 base from V and 10 bases from J; bases unmatched to any gene: 8. The CDR3 runs 15 residues. CDR3 nucleotide sequence: TGCGCCAGCAGCTTGTATGGGACAGAGGGATCACCCCTCCACTTT. Encoded protein: CASSLYGTEGSPLHF.

This clone showed up just a few times. The chain carries TRBV19 and TRBJ2-1, with D perhaps matching TRBD2 (6 bases). Germline values: CDR1 LNHDA, CDR2 SQIVND (reference sequence). Between the trimmed V and J ends, which lost 4 bases and 6 bases, there was a span of 16 bases. The CDR3 runs to 15 residues. The CDR3 loop is CASSSGGAWGNEQFF. The CDR3 DNA reads as TGTGCCAGTAGTAGCGGAGGGGCTTGGGGCAATGAGCAGTTCTTC.

Note on this clone: Within the sample, other DNA sequences also encode this same CDR3. This chain joins TRBV19 and TRBJ2-3; TRBD2 matches 7 bases. CDR1 LNHDA and CDR2 SQIVND come from the germline V gene (reference sequence). There are 13 residues in the CDR3. With 2 bases clipped from V and 6 bases from J, the junction kept 2 bases outside the gene matches. The CDR3: CASSISGGDTQYF. As DNA, the CDR3 is TGTGCCAGTAGTATATCCGGGGGGGATACGCAGTATTTT.

This rearrangement joins TRBV2 to TRBJ1-4; D perhaps matches TRBD1 (5 bases). Germline loops: CDR1 SNHLY, CDR2 FYNNEI. The CDR3 is made up of 14 amino acids. V lost 6 bases, J lost 3 bases, and 11 bases lay in between. The chain's CDR3 is CASRTTASNEKLFF. The DNA of the CDR3 is TGTGCCAGCAGGACGACAGCCTCTAATGAAAAACTGTTTTTT.

The chain links TRBV2 to TRBJ2-7; 9 nucleotides align to TRBD1. V shed 6 bases and J 7 bases; nucleotides not matched to a gene: 10. Germline lookup yields CDR1 SNHLY and CDR2 FYNNEI. The CDR3 runs 14 residues. CDR3 amino acids: CASRTGTGKVEQYF. The CDR3 DNA reads as TGTGCCAGCAGGACCGGGACAGGGAAGGTGGAGCAGTACTTC.

The table lists this clone with a few counts. This chain connects TRBV30 to TRBJ2-2; 8 bases line up with TRBD2. V was pared by 3 bases and J by 3 bases, with 12 bases of the junction left unmatched. There are 17 residues in the CDR3. Germline assignment: CDR1 GTSNPN and CDR2 SVGIG (reference sequence). The CDR3 nucleotides are TGTGCCTGGAGCCAGCTAGTAGCGGGACTTTACACCGGGGAGCTGTTTTTT. Translation: CAWSQLVAGLYTGELFF. The full variable domain, rest sourced from reference TRBV30 and TRBJ2-2, is SQTIHQWPATLVQPVGSPLSLECTVEGTSNPNLYWYRQAAGRGLQLLFYSVGIGQISSEVPQNLSASRPQDRQFILSSKKLLLSDSGFYLCAWSQLVAGLYTGELFFGEGSRLTVL.

V usage is TRBV5-6 and J usage is TRBJ2-2, with TRBD2 identical over 10 bases. CDR1 and CDR2 from the germline V gene are SGHDT and YYEEEE. This CDR3 has 16 residues. V shed 4 bases, J shed 5 bases, and the junction held 8 bases outside the gene matches. In DNA, the CDR3 is TGTGCCAGCAGCCGAGAACTAGCGGGAATTACCGGGGAGCTGTTTTTT. Its translation is CASSRELAGITGELFF. The whole variable domain, remainder taken from reference TRBV5-6 and TRBJ2-2, is DAGVTQSPTHLIKTRGQQVTLRCSPKSGHDTVSWYQQALGQGPQFIFQYYEEEERQRGNFPDRFSGHQFPNYSSELNVNALLLGDSALYLCASSRELAGITGELFFGEGSRLTVL.